The 10 T cell receptor beta chains below all came from one sample that was sequenced in a study of shared clonotypes between healthy human individuals. The protocol was immunoSEQ multiplex PCR, while the TCRdb copy is restricted to in-frame clones and leaves out a portion. This sample has about 1.1 million clones; about 84% occur once, and the top ten carry under 0.6%. Sequenced sample: memory CD4+ T cells from PBMCs. Subset of the sample: CD45RA-negative fraction. The receptors originated from a man between 18 and 35 years old in good health. Some clones in this sample may be carry-over from other donors' samples.

The chain has TRBV11-2 and TRBJ1-5, with 12 bases that match TRBD1. The CDR3 is 14 amino acids. Trimming at V came to 5 bases and at J to 7 bases, leaving 3 bases not matched to a gene. The germline gives CDR1 SGHAT, CDR2 FQNNGV. The CDR3 loop is CASSQGTGGQPQHF. DNA for the CDR3: TGTGCCAGCAGCCAGGGGACAGGGGGCCAGCCCCAGCATTTT. The full variable domain, completed using reference TRBV11-2 and TRBJ1-5, is EAGVAQSPRYKIIEKRQSVAFWCNPISGHATLYWYQQILGQGPKLLIQFQNNGVVDDSQLPKDRFSAERLKGVDSTLKIQPAKLEDSAVYLCASSQGTGGQPQHFGDGTRLSIL.

In its sample, this clone was seen once. The V and J genes are TRBV9 and TRBJ2-3, with D tentatively TRBD2 (5 bases). Deletions cut 4 bases from V and 0 bases from J, with 15 bases between. This CDR3 contains 16 residues. Germline assignment: CDR1 SGDLS and CDR2 YYNGEE. CDR3 loop: CASSPRDSASTDTQYF. The CDR3 DNA sequence: TGTGCCAGCAGCCCCCGGGATAGCGCTAGCACAGATACGCAGTATTTT. The complete variable domain, with remaining parts taken from reference TRBV9 and TRBJ2-3, reads DSGVTQTPKHLITATGQRVTLRCSPRSGDLSVYWYQQSLDQGLQFLIQYYNGEERAKGNILERFSAQQFPDLHSELNLSSLELGDSALYFCASSPRDSASTDTQYFGPGTRLTVL.

The chain couples TRBV18 to TRBJ1-2, with 7 bases matching TRBD1. The CDR3 loop spans 14 amino acids. V dropped 4 bases and J dropped 4; count of bases not matched to a gene: 6. Germline V gene data show CDR1 as KGHSH and CDR2 as LQKENI. In DNA, the CDR3 is TGTGCCAGCTCACTCGACAGGGTGGGCTATGGCTACACCTTC. The encoded protein is CASSLDRVGYGYTF.

This chain joins TRBV11-2 and TRBJ1-4, with D perhaps matching TRBD1 (6 bases). This CDR3 comprises 14 residues. Trimming pared 1 base from V and 8 bases from J, leaving 11 bases between. From germline, CDR1 is SGHAT and CDR2 FQNNGV. CDR3 sequence (DNA): TGTGCCAGCAGCTTAGGGGGGCTTGGGGAAAAACTGTTTTTT. Its protein product is CASSLGGLGEKLFF.

V is TRBV7-6 and J is TRBJ2-5; D might be TRBD1 or TRBD2, each matching 5 bases. Trimming pared 3 bases from V and 4 bases from J, leaving 9 bases between. The CDR3 contains 13 residues. The V gene's germline CDR1 is SGHVS and CDR2 FNYEAQ. The CDR3 nucleotides read TGTGCCAGCAGCTTCCGGGACCGAGAGACCCAGTACTTC. This codes for CASSFRDRETQYF.

This chain joins TRBV19 and TRBJ2-7; weak D call: TRBD2 (6 bases). This CDR3 comprises 16 residues. The germline gives CDR1 LNHDA, CDR2 SQIVND (reference sequence). With 2 bases removed from V and 2 bases from J, the gap between germline ends came to 16 bases. The CDR3 loop reads CASSILATSIAYEQYF. CDR3 nucleotide sequence: TGTGCCAGTAGTATACTGGCAACTAGCATCGCCTACGAGCAGTACTTC.

The rearrangement joins TRBV5-8 to TRBJ2-7; D not resolved. CDR3 length equals 12 residues. CDR1 and CDR2 (germline): SGHTS, YDEGEE. V dropped 4 bases and J dropped 7 bases, with 12 bases sitting between them. The CDR3 region is CASSKHDTEQYF. CDR3 DNA sequence: TGTGCCAGCAGCAAACATGATACAGAGCAGTACTTC.

V gene TRBV5-4 combines with J gene TRBJ1-1; the D gene is possibly TRBD1 (6 bases). CDR1 SGHNT and CDR2 YYREEE come from the germline V gene (reference sequence). The length of the CDR3 is 14 residues. Between the trimmed V and J ends, which lost 9 bases and 0 bases, there was a span of 15 bases. DNA of the CDR3: TGTGCCACCTTTGGAGGACAGCTGAACACTGAAGCTTTCTTT. Translation gives CATFGGQLNTEAFF.

This clone was observed a few times. The chain combines TRBV6-5 with TRBJ2-1; 8 nucleotides align to TRBD2. V shed 5 bases, J shed 11 bases, and the junction held 14 bases outside the gene matches. The CDR3 length is 15 residues. Germline V lookup: CDR1 MNHEY, CDR2 SVGAGI. The CDR3 loop reads CASSTGTRYLGKQFF. In DNA form, the CDR3 reads TGTGCCAGCAGTACCGGGACTAGATATTTGGGAAAGCAGTTCTTC.

To note about this clone: The same CDR3 also results from other DNA sequences found in this sample. The CDR3 region is CASSLRQGPYGYTF. In DNA form, the CDR3 reads TGTGCCAGCAGCTTGCGACAGGGGCCCTATGGCTACACCTTC. The V gene is TRBV7-8, the J gene TRBJ1-2, with 8 bases that match TRBD1. This CDR3 comprises 14 residues. CDR1 SGHVS and CDR2 FQNEAQ come from the germline V gene. The V and J ends lost 3 bases and 4 bases, in that order; junction bases with no gene match: 4.